This entry lists 10 T cell receptor beta chains sequenced from one sample in a study of identical twins. TCRdb re-analysed the 5' RACE reads in MiXCR, keeping a single row per CDR3 protein. The table has fewer than 500,000 distinct CDR3 sequences, 20% to 30% seen once. The same sample was also studied in work on T cells expressing NK-cell markers.

The sequenced sample consisted of CD4+ T cells sorted from blood. Receptor source: a woman in her late teens or twenties in good health.

The chain recombines TRBV12-3 or TRBV12-4 with TRBJ1-1, with D unclear. V was clipped by 4 bases and J by 8 bases, with 8 bases between them. The CDR3 length is 11 residues. The CDR3: CASSSFAEAFF. CDR3 bases: TGTGCCAGCAGTTCCTTTGCCGAAGCTTTCTTT.

This rearrangement joins TRBV3-1 to TRBJ1-1, with D possibly matching TRBD1 (6 bases). V lost 0 bases, J lost 4 bases, and 12 bases lay in between. The CDR3 length is 15 residues. Germline V gene lookup returns CDR1 LGHDT and CDR2 YNNKEL (reference sequence). CDR3 sequence reads: CASSQDQTGSTEAFF. CDR3 DNA sequence: TGTGCCAGCAGCCAAGACCAAACAGGGAGCACTGAAGCTTTCTTT.

This clonotype was counted between two and nine times. The chain couples TRBV4-3 to TRBJ1-1; D gene uncertain. Per germline, CDR1 LGHNA and CDR2 YSLEER. V lost 0 bases to trimming and J lost 5 bases, with 7 bases between them. The CDR3 totals 13 residues. The CDR3 reads CASSQDLRTEAFF. The CDR3 bases are TGCGCCAGCAGCCAAGATCTGCGGACTGAAGCTTTCTTT.

A few counts support this clonotype. This chain links TRBV29-1 with TRBJ2-5; D perhaps matches TRBD1 (6 bases). The germline V gene has CDR1 SQVTM and CDR2 ANQGSEA. The CDR3 spans 12 residues. Trimming took 7 bases from V and 5 from J, leaving 14 bases between them. The CDR3 DNA reads as TGCAGCGCAACAGGGAAGGCTGAGACCCAGTACTTC. It codes for CSATGKAETQYF.

The table lists this clonotype with a few counts. V gene TRBV5-1 combines with J gene TRBJ1-1; 7 nucleotides line up with TRBD1. The germline V gene encodes CDR1 SGHRS and CDR2 YFSETQ. The CDR3 is 14 residues long. V lost 1 base and J lost 3; bases outside the gene matches: 3. The CDR3, as DNA: TGCGCCAGCAGCTTGCAGGGGGAGTACACTGAAGCTTTCTTT. This gives the protein CASSLQGEYTEAFF.

The V and J genes are TRBV18 and TRBJ2-1, with 9 bases matching TRBD2. Losses at the gene ends were 3 bases for V and 3 bases for J; bases not matched to a gene: 6. The CDR3 is 16 residues long. Germline assignment: CDR1 KGHSH and CDR2 LQKENI. The CDR3 nucleotides are TGTGCCAGCTCACCCTTTAGCGGGAGTCACTACAATGAGCAGTTCTTC. It specifies CASSPFSGSHYNEQFF.

The chain carries TRBV11-2 and TRBJ2-1; D is ambiguous. V lost 5 bases and J lost 5, with 1 base in between. The germline V gene has CDR1 SGHAT and CDR2 FQNNGV. The CDR3 sequence is 10 residues long. CDR3 sequence: CASSNNEQFF. In nucleotides, the CDR3 is TGTGCCAGCAGCAACAATGAGCAGTTCTTC. The complete variable domain, with remaining parts taken from reference TRBV11-2 and TRBJ2-1, reads EAGVAQSPRYKIIEKRQSVAFWCNPISGHATLYWYQQILGQGPKLLIQFQNNGVVDDSQLPKDRFSAERLKGVDSTLKIQPAKLEDSAVYLCASSNNEQFFGPGTRLTVL.

This clonotype was seen a handful of times. V and J are TRBV6-5 and TRBJ2-7; no reliable D call. Between the trimmed V and J ends, which lost 8 bases and 0 bases, there was a span of 17 bases. Germline CDR1 is MNHEY and CDR2 is SVGAGI. There are 15 residues in the CDR3. The CDR3 region has the DNA TGTGCCAGCTTACTTCCCCGGGTTGGCTCCTACGAGCAGTACTTC. Amino acids: CASLLPRVGSYEQYF.

This clonotype has more than one count but fewer than ten. This rearrangement joins TRBV27 to TRBJ1-2; D is perhaps TRBD1 (6 bases). Trimming took off 2 bases at V and 4 bases at J, with 17 bases between the two ends. In germline, CDR1 is MNHEY, CDR2 SMNVEV (reference sequence). The CDR3 length is 16 residues. DNA for the CDR3: TGTGCCAGCAGTTTAGGGGCGGACAGTCGACGCTATGGCTACACCTTC. It encodes CASSLGADSRRYGYTF.

This chain joins TRBV6-1 and TRBJ2-1; D is perhaps TRBD1 or TRBD2 (5 bases each). Germline-derived CDR1 and CDR2 are MNHNS and SASEGT. The CDR3 loop spans 15 amino acids. The V gene lost 6 bases and the J gene lost 9 bases, with 21 bases spanning the gap. In nucleotides, the CDR3 is TGTGCCAGCAGATCCCGGGACGGTAGTTTCTTTGAGCAGTTCTTC. Its protein product is CASRSRDGSFFEQFF.